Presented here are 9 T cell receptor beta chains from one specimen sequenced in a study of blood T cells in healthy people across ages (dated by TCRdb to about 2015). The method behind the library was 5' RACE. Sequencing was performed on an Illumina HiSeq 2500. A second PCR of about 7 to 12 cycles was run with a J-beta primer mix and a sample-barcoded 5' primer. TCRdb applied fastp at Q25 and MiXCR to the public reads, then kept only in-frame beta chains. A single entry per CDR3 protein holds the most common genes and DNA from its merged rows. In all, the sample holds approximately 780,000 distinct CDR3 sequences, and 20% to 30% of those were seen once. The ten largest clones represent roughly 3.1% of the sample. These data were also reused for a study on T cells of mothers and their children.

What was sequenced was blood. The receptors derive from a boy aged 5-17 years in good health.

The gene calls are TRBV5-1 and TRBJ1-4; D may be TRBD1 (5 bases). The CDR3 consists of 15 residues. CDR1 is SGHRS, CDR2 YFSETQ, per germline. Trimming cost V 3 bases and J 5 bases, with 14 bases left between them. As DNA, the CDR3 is TGCGCCAGCAGCTCCCAGGGTAAGGGGAATGAAAAACTGTTTTTT. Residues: CASSSQGKGNEKLFF.

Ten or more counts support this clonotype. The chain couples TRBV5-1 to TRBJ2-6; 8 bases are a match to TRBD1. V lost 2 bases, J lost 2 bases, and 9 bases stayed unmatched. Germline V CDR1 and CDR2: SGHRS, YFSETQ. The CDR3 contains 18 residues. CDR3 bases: TGCGCCAGCAGCTTTGTAGGCCAGGGGGCTGCTGGGGCCAACGTCCTGACTTTC. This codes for CASSFVGQGAAGANVLTF.

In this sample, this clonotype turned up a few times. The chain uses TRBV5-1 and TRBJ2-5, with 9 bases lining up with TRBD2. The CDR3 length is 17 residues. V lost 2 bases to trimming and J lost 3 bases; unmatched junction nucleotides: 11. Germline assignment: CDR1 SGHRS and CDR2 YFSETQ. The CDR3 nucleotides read TGCGCCAGCAGCTTCTCAATTGCGGGGGGGTTCGAAGAGACCCAGTACTTC. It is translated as CASSFSIAGGFEETQYF.

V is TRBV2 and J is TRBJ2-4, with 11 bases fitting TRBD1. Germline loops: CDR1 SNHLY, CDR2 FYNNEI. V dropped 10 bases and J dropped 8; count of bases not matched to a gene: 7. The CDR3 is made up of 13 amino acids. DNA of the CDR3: TGTGCCACCGGGGGACAGGGGGGGGACATTCAGTACTTC. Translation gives CATGGQGGDIQYF. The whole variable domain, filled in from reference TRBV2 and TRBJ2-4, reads EPEVTQTPSHQVTQMGQEVILRCVPISNHLYFYWYRQILGQKVEFLVSFYNNEISEKSEIFDDQFSVERPDGSNFTLKIRSTKLEDSAMYFCATGGQGGDIQYFGAGTRLSVL.

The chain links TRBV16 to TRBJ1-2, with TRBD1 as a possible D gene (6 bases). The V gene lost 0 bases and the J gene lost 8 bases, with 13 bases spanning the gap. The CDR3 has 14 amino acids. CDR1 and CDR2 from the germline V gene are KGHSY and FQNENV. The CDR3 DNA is TGTGCCAGCAGCCAATCTAACAGGGTAAACGGCTACACCTTC. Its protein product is CASSQSNRVNGYTF.

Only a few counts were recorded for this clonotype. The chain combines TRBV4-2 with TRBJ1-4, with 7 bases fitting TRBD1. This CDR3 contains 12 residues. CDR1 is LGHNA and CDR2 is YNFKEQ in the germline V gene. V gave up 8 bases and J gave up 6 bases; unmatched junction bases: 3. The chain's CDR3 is CASSDRDEKLFF. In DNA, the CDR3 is TGTGCCAGCTCAGACAGGGATGAAAAACTGTTTTTT.

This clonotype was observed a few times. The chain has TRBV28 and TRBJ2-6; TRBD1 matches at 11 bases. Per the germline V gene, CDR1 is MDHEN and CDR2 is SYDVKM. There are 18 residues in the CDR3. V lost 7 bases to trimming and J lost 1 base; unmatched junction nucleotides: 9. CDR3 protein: CASTPSGQGASGANVLTF. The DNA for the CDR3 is TGTGCCAGCACCCCTAGCGGACAGGGGGCATCTGGGGCCAACGTCCTGACTTTC.

CDR3 DNA sequence: TGTGCCAGCGGGTCCACTGCACCCCTCCACTTT. This codes for CASGSTAPLHF. J is TRBJ1-6 and V is TRBV28; D remains ambiguous. Germline CDR1 MDHEN, CDR2 SYDVKM. This CDR3 is built from 11 residues. Trimming removed 8 bases from V and 11 bases from J, with 10 bases in between.

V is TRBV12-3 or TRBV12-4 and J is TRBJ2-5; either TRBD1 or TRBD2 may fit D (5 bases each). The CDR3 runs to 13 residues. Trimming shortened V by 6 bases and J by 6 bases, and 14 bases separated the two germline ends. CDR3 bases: TGTGCCAGCAGGGTGGGGGATCGGAAGACCCAGTACTTC. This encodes CASRVGDRKTQYF.